This T cell receptor (beta chain) was sequenced for a study of blood T cell repertoires in COVID-19. About the study: Sites across the United States, Italy and Spain contributed samples from acute and convalescent COVID-19. Nucleic acid was either cDNA or gDNA, and it came from T cells, B-cell-depleted T cells, or PBMCs.

V was pared by 5 bases and J by 7 bases, with 8 bases of the junction left unmatched. From germline, CDR1 is SGHTA and CDR2 FQGNSA. This CDR3 has 15 residues. Method: immunoSEQ multiplex PCR; TCRdb's copy keeps in-frame clones and lacks some. The sample contains about 37,000 clones, roughly 89% of which appear only once. The chain joins TRBV7-2 to TRBJ2-7; TRBD2 aligns across 13 bases. The TCR was taken from a human donor in a cohort sampled during active COVID-19. Source material: peripheral blood. The DNA of the CDR3 is TGTGCCAGCAGCCCCGACGGACTAGCGGGAGTAGAGCAGTACTTC. Translated: CASSPDGLAGVEQYF. The variable domain in full, completed from reference TRBV7-2 and TRBJ2-7, reads GAGVSQSPSNKVTEKGKDVELRCDPISGHTALYWYRQSLGQGLEFLIYFQGNSAPDKSGLPSDRFSAERTGGSVSTLTIQRTQQEDSAVYLCASSPDGLAGVEQYFGPGTRLTVT.